The rows below give T cell receptor beta chains drawn from one sample of a study of spatial heterogeneity in lung cancer. TCRdb independently ran MiXCR on the 5' RACE reads; one entry per CDR3 protein. Among 55,000 to 75,000 distinct CDR3 sequences, approximately 8.9% were seen once, and the ten largest hold more than 12%. Sequencing was performed on PBMCs, taken at surgery. These TCRs come from a female donor with early-stage non-small cell lung cancer. CDR3s include the opening cysteine and the closing phenylalanine or tryptophan. A D gene is named only where the DNA matches it firmly. Clone size is stated in some rows and not others, as once, few, many or a class when expanded.

>TRBJ1-6|many|TRBV28|.
CASTTPWDDNSPLHF
TGTGCCAGCACGACCCCGTGGGACGATAATTCACCCCTCCACTTT
>TRBJ1-2|many|TRBV10-3|.
CAISEFTGTSGYTF
TGTGCCATCAGTGAGTTTACAGGGACGTCAGGCTACACCTTC
>TRBJ2-1|medium-sized|TRBV5-1|.
CASSLGGASYNEQFF
TGCGCCAGCAGCTTGGGAGGGGCCTCCTACAATGAGCAGTTCTTC
>TRBJ1-2|.|TRBV3-1|.
CASSQDVQGCGYTF
TGTGCCAGCAGCCAAGACGTACAGGGCTGTGGCTACACCTTC
>TRBJ1-3|.|TRBV7-8|.
CASSLARWSGNTIYF
TGTGCCAGCAGCTTAGCTAGGTGGTCTGGAAACACCATATATTTT
>TRBJ2-1|many|TRBV9|.
CASSVEARENNEQFF
TGTGCCAGCAGCGTTGAGGCGCGCGAAAACAATGAGCAGTTCTTC
>TRBJ2-1|.|TRBV19|.
CASSTRQLEFF
TGTGCCAGTAGTACCCGACAATTAGAGTTCTTC
>TRBJ2-1|many|TRBV5-1|TRBD2
CASSLANTLAGGDNEQFF
TGCGCCAGCAGCTTGGCCAACACACTAGCGGGAGGAGACAATGAGCAGTTCTTC
>TRBJ1-3|.|TRBV4-1|.
CASSQVASGTGNTIYF
TGCGCCAGCAGCCAAGTGGCGTCCGGGACTGGAAACACCATATATTTT
>TRBJ2-3|.|TRBV12-3/TRBV12-4|TRBD2
CASRVGGSGRGDTQYF
TGTGCCAGCCGGGTCGGCGGGAGCGGCCGAGGAGATACGCAGTATTTT
>TRBJ1-5|.|TRBV2|TRBD1
CASRRQGNNQPQHF
TGTGCCAGCAGGAGACAGGGTAACAATCAGCCCCAGCATTTT
>TRBJ1-5|few|TRBV27|.
CASSLSQGRNQPQHF
TGTGCCAGCAGTTTATCCCAGGGAAGGAATCAGCCCCAGCATTTT
>TRBJ2-3|few|TRBV20-1|.
CSLGLGSTDTQYF
TGCAGCTTGGGGCTAGGTAGCACAGATACGCAGTATTTT
>TRBJ2-7|few|TRBV6-1|TRBD1
CASGFGTGGDYEQYF
TGTGCCAGCGGGTTCGGGACAGGGGGAGACTACGAGCAGTACTTC